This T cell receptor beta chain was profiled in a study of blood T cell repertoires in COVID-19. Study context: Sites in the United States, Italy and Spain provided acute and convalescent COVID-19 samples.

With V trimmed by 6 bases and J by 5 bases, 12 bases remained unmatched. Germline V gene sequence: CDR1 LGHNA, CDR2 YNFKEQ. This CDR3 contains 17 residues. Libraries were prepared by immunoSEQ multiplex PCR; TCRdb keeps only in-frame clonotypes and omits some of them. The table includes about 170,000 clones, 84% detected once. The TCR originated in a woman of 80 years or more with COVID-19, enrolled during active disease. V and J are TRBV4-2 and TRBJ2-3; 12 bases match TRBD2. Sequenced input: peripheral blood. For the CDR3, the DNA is TGTGCCAGCAGAGAAGGGTCCCTAGCGGGGGGGATAGATACGCAGTATTTT. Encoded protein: CASREGSLAGGIDTQYF.